One and the same sample provided the 2 T cell receptor beta chains below, sequenced in a study of T cell repertoires in cytomegalovirus infection. One entry per CDR3 protein results from TCRdb running MiXCR on the reads. This repertoire shows 60,000 to 85,000 distinct CDR3 sequences, 20% to 25% found once; its top ten account for approximately 79%. No antigen has been assigned to these receptors. Sequenced material: PBMCs, sequenced either directly or after in vitro stimulation (not recorded which). The receptors come from a human donor in good health (CMV status not recorded). Some clones in this sample may be carry-over from other donors' samples.

This clonotype was observed a handful of times. At one boundary the junction diverges from the germline segment, which might be a read error. The rearrangement links TRBV7-9 to TRBJ2-1; no reliable D call. Germline V CDR1 and CDR2: SEHNR, FQNEAQ (reference sequence). The CDR3 is made up of 9 amino acids. The CDR3 nucleotides are TGTGCCAGCAGCTTAGATCCCTCCTTC. Encoded protein: CASSLDPSF.

Here the CDR3 DNA reads TGCGCCAGCAGCCGCGGAAGCGTGAAGGATGAGCAGTTCTTC. As protein: CASSRGSVKDEQFF. The chain couples TRBV4-3 to TRBJ2-1; D is unclear. V was clipped by 4 bases and J by 8 bases, with 15 bases between them. The length of the CDR3 is 14 residues. CDR1 and CDR2 from the germline V gene are LGHNA and YSLEER.